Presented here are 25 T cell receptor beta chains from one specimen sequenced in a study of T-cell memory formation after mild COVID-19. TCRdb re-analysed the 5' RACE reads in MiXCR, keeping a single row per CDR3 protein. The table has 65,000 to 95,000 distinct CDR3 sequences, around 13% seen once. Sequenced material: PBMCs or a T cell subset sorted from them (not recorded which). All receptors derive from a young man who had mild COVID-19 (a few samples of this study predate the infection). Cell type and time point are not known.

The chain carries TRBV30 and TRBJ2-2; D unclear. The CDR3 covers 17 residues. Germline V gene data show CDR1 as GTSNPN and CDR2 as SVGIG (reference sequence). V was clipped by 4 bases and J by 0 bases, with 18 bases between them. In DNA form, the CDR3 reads TGTGCCTGGATAGAGGCGTACAGATTCGCGAACACCGGGGAGCTGTTTTTT. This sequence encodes CAWIEAYRFANTGELFF.

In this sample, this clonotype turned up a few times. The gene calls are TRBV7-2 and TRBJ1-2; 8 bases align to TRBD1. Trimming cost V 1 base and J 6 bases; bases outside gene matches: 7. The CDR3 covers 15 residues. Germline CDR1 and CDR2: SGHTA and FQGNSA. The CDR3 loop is CASSLGSNRGDGYTF. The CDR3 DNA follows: TGTGCCAGCAGCTTAGGGTCGAACAGGGGGGATGGCTACACCTTC.

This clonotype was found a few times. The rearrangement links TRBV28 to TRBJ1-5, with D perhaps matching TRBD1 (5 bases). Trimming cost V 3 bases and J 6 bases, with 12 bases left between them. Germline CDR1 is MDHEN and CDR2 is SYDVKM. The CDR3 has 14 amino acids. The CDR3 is CASSFWGGAQPQHF. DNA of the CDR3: TGTGCCAGCAGTTTTTGGGGGGGAGCTCAGCCCCAGCATTTT.

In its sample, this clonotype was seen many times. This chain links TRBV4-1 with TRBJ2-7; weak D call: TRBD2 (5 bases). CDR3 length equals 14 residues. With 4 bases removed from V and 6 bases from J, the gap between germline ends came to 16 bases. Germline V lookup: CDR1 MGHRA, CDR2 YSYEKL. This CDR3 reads CASSPIAIGIEQYF. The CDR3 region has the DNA TGCGCCAGCAGCCCTATAGCGATCGGAATCGAGCAGTACTTC.

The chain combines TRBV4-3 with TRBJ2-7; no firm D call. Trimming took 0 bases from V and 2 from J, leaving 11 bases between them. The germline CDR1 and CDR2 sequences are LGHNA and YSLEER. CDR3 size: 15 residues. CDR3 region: CASSQDPDVAYEQYF. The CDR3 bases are TGCGCCAGCAGCCAAGACCCGGACGTCGCCTACGAGCAGTACTTC.

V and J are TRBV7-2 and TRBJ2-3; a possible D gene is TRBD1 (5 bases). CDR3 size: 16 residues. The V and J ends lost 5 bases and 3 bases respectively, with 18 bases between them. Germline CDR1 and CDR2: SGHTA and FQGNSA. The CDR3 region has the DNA TGTGCCAGCAGCACGCCGACAGCCTCAACGACAGATACGCAGTATTTT. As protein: CASSTPTASTTDTQYF.

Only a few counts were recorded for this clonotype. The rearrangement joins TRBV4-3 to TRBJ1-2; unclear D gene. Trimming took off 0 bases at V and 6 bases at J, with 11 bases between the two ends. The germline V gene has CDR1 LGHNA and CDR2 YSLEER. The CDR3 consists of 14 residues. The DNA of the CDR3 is TGCGCCAGCAGCCAAGACTACGTAGGGCATGGCTACACCTTC. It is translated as CASSQDYVGHGYTF.

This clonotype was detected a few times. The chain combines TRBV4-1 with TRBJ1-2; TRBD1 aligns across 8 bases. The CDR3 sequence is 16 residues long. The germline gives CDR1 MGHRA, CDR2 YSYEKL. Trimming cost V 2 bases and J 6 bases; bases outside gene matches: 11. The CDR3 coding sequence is TGCGCCAGCAGCCAACCCGTATCGGGACAGGTTAATGGCTACACCTTC. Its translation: CASSQPVSGQVNGYTF.

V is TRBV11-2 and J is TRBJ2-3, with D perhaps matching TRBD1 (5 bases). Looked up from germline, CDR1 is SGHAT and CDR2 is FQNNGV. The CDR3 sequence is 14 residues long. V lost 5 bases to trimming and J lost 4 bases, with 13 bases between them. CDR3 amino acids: CASSPRLGPDTQYF. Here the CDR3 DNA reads TGTGCCAGCAGCCCCAGATTGGGGCCAGATACGCAGTATTTT.

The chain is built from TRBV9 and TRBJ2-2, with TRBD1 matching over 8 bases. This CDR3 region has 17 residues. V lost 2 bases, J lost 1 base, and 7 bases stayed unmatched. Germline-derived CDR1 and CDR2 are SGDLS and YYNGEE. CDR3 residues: CASSVAGGLLNTGELFF. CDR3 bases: TGTGCCAGCAGCGTGGCAGGGGGCTTGTTGAACACCGGGGAGCTGTTTTTT. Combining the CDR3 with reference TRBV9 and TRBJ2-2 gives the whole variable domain DSGVTQTPKHLITATGQRVTLRCSPRSGDLSVYWYQQSLDQGLQFLIQYYNGEERAKGNILERFSAQQFPDLHSELNLSSLELGDSALYFCASSVAGGLLNTGELFFGEGSRLTVL.

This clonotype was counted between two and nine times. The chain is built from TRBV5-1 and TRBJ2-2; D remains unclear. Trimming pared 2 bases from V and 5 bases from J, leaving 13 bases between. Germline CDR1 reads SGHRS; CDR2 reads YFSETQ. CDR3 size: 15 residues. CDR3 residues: CASSFRTVRTGELFF. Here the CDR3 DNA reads TGCGCCAGCAGCTTCCGGACGGTTCGGACCGGGGAGCTGTTTTTT.

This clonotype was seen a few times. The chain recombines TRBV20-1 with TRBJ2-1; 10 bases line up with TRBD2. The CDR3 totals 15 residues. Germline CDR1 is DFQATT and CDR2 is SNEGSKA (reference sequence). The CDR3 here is CSTGSHGTSDNEQFF. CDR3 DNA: TGCAGCACTGGCAGCCACGGGACTAGCGACAATGAGCAGTTCTTC.

CDR3: CASSQDPSGSTDTQYF. In DNA, the CDR3 is TGCGCCAGCAGCCAAGATCCTAGCGGTAGCACAGATACGCAGTATTTT. This chain links TRBV4-3 with TRBJ2-3, with 7 positions matching TRBD2. Germline assignment: CDR1 LGHNA and CDR2 YSLEER. V lost 0 bases to trimming and J lost 0 bases; unmatched junction nucleotides: 3. The CDR3 extends over 16 amino acids.

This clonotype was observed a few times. The CDR3 here is CATQEFVYSNQPQHF. Here the CDR3 DNA reads TGTGCCACCCAAGAGTTCGTTTATAGCAATCAGCCCCAGCATTTT. V usage is TRBV6-1 and J usage is TRBJ1-5; D gene unclear. V lost 10 bases and J 0 bases, leaving 16 bases between the germline ends. Germline V gene data show CDR1 as MNHNS and CDR2 as SASEGT. The CDR3 spans 15 residues.

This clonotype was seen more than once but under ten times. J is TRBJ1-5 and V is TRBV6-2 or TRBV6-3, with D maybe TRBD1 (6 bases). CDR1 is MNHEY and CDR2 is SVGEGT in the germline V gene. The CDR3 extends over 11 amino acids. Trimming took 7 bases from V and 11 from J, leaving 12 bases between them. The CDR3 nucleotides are TGTGCCAGCACAGCCGGGACATCCCAGCATTTT. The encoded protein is CASTAGTSQHF.

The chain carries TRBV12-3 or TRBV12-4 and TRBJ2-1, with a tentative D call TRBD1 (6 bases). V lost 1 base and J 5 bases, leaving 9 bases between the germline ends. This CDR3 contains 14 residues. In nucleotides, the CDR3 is TGTGCCAGCAGTTTAGGCCAGGGGAACAATGAGCAGTTCTTC. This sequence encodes CASSLGQGNNEQFF.

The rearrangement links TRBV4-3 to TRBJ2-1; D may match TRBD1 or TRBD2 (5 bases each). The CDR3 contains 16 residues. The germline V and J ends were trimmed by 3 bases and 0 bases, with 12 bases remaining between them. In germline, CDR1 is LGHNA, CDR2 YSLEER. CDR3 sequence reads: CASSQTPGPSYNEQFF. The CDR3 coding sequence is TGCGCCAGCAGCCAGACGCCGGGACCCTCCTACAATGAGCAGTTCTTC.

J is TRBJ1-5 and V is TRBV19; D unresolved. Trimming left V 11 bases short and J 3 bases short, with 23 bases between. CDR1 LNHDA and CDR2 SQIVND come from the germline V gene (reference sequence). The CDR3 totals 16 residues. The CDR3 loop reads CARPEQTEFINQPQHF. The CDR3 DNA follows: TGTGCCCGGCCCGAACAGACCGAGTTCATCAATCAGCCCCAGCATTTT.

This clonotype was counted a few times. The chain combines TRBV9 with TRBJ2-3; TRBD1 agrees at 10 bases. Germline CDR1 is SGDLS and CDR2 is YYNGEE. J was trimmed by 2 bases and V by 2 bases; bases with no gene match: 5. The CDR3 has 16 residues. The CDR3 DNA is TGTGCCAGCAGCGTGGGACAGGGGCCTTCCACAGATACGCAGTATTTT. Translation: CASSVGQGPSTDTQYF.

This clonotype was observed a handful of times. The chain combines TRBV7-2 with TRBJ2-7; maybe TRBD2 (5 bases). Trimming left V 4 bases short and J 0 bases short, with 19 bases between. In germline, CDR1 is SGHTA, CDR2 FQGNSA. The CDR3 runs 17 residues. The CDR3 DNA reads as TGTGCCAGCAGCTCTAGTGCTTCACTAGGGCTCTCCTACGAGCAGTACTTC. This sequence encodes CASSSSASLGLSYEQYF.

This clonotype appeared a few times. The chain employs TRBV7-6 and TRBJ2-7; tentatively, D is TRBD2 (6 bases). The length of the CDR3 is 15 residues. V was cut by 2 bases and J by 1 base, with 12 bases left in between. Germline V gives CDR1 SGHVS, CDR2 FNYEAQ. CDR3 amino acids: CASSLWGGSSYEQYF. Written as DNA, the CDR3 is TGTGCCAGCAGCTTATGGGGAGGCAGTTCCTACGAGCAGTACTTC.

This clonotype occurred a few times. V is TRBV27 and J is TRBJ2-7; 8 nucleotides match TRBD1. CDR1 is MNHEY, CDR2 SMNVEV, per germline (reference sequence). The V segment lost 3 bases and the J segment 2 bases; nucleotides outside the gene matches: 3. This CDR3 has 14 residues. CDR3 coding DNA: TGTGCCAGCAGTTTCACAGGGGGTCCCTACGAGCAGTACTTC. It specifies CASSFTGGPYEQYF.

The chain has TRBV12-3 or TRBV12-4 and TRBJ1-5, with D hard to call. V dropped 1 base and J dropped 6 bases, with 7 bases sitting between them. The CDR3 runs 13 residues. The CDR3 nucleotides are TGTGCCAGCAGTTTAGGCCCCCGTCAGCCCCAGCATTTT. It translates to CASSLGPRQPQHF.

Written as DNA, the CDR3 is TGTGCCAGCAGCTTAAGGCGGGCTGGGGCCAACGTCCTGACTTTC. This sequence encodes CASSLRRAGANVLTF. V gene TRBV13 combines with J gene TRBJ2-6, with D perhaps TRBD2 (5 bases). Trimming left V 2 bases short and J 2 bases short, with 7 bases between. CDR1 and CDR2 (germline): PRHDT, FYEKMQ (reference sequence). CDR3 length: 15 amino acids.

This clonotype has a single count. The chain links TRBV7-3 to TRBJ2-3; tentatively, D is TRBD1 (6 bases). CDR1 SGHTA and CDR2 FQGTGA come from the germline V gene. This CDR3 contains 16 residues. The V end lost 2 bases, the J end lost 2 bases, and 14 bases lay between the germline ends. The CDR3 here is CASSLLGQSLTDTQYF. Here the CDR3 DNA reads TGTGCCAGCAGCTTACTCGGACAGTCACTCACAGATACGCAGTATTTT.